This T cell receptor beta chain was sequenced for a study of T-cell reconstitution after alpha-beta-depleted transplantation in children. This clonotype has a count of ten or more. Library preparation (for TCRbeta) was performed with unique molecular identifiers. TCRdb re-derived calls from the PCR reads in MiXCR, one entry per CDR3 protein. In the table there are almost 500,000 distinct CDR3 sequences, about 11% of which are singletons. Looked up from germline, CDR1 is MNHEY and CDR2 is SMNVEV (reference sequence). This CDR3 has 14 residues. Deletions cut 2 bases from V and 6 bases from J, with 11 bases between.

The chain is built from TRBV27 and TRBJ1-5, with no clear D. The sequence was collected from a child between 2 and 9 years old with inherited bone marrow failure, due to receive a stem cell transplant. The input for sequencing was PBMCs, taken before TCRalphabeta/CD19-depleted stem cell transplant. The CDR3 loop reads CASSLEGLGQPQHF. DNA of the CDR3: TGTGCCAGCAGTTTAGAAGGGTTGGGTCAGCCCCAGCATTTT.